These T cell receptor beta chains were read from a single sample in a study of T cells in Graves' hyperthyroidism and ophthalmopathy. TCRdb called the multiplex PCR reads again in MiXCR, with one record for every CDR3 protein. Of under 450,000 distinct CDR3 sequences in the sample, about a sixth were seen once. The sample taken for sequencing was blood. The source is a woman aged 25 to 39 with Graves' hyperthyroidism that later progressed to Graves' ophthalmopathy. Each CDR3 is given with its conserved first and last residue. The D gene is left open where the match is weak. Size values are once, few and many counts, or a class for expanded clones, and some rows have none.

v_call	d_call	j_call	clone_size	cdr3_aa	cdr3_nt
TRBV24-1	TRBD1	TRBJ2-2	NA	CATGQGQGPGELFF	TGTGCCACCGGGCAGGGACAGGGGCCCGGGGAGCTGTTTTTT
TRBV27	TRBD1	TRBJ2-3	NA	CASSTDRVGTDTQYF	TGTGCCAGCAGTACTGACAGGGTCGGCACAGATACGCAGTATTTT
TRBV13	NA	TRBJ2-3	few	CASSLRDRTTDTQYF	TGTGCCAGCAGCTTACGAGATAGAACCACAGATACGCAGTATTTT
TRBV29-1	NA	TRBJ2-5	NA	CSVLAWAEETQYF	TGCAGCGTCCTCGCCTGGGCGGAGGAGACCCAGTACTTC
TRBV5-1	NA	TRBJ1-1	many	CASSLGHMNTEAFF	TGCGCCAGCAGCTTGGGACATATGAACACTGAAGCTTTCTTT
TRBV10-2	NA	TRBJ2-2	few	CASDGGSGELFF	TGCGCCAGTGACGGGGGTTCCGGGGAGCTGTTTTTT
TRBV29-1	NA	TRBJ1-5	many	CSVEDGTGQPQHF	TGCAGCGTTGAAGATGGGACGGGTCAGCCCCAGCATTTT
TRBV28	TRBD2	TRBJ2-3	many	CASSHHPGTRSTDTQYF	TGTGCCAGCAGCCACCACCCGGGGACTAGGAGCACAGATACGCAGTATTTT
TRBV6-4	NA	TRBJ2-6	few	CASSDASGANVLTF	TGTGCCAGCAGTGACGCCTCTGGGGCCAACGTCCTGACTTTC
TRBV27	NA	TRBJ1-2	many	CASSLDAGDYGYTF	TGTGCCAGCAGTTTAGACGCAGGGGATTATGGCTACACCTTC
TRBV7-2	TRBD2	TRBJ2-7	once	CAWSVGGGSYEQYF	TGTGCCTGGAGTGTCGGGGGGGGCTCCTACGAGCAGTACTTC
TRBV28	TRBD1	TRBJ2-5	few	CASSTTGATQYF	TGTGCCAGCAGTACTACAGGGGCGACCCAGTACTTC
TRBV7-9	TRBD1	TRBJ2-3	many	CASSHTDRVSDTQYF	TGTGCCAGCAGCCATACCGACAGGGTGTCTGATACGCAGTATTTT
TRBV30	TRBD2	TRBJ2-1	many	CGAGLASSYNEQFF	TGCGGGGCGGGACTAGCGAGCTCCTACAATGAGCAGTTCTTC
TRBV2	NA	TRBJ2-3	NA	CASSETQRPDTQYF	TGTGCCAGCAGTGAAACGCAGAGACCGGATACGCAGTATTTT
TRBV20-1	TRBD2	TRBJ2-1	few	CSAGPSGYNEQFF	TGCAGTGCGGGACCTAGCGGCTACAATGAGCAGTTCTTC
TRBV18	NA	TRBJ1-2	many	CASSPREALGYTF	TGTGCCAGCTCACCACGGGAGGCTTTGGGCTACACCTTC
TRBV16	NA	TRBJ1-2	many	CASSQSGANYGYTF	TGTGCCAGCAGCCAATCAGGGGCTAACTATGGCTACACCTTC
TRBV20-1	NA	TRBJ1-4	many	CSAPEREKLFF	TGCAGTGCTCCTGAGAGAGAAAAACTGTTTTTT
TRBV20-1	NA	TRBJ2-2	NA	CSAQYWGQTNTGELFF	TGCAGTGCACAATATTGGGGACAAACGAACACCGGGGAGCTGTTTTTT
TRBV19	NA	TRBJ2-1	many	CASSIGLYNEQFF	TGTGCCAGTAGTATAGGACTTTACAATGAGCAGTTCTTC
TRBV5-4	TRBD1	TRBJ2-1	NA	CASRSITGGDEQFF	TGTGCCAGCAGGTCAATTACAGGGGGTGATGAGCAGTTCTTC
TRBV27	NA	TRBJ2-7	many	CASSFFYEQYF	TGTGCCAGCAGTTTCTTCTACGAGCAGTACTTC
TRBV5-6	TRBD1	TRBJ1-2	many	CASSSDRKYGYTF	TGTGCCAGCAGTTCGGACAGGAAATATGGCTACACCTTC
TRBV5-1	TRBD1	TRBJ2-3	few	CASSFGRTGTTDTQYF	TGCGCCAGCAGCTTTGGCAGGACAGGAACCACAGATACGCAGTATTTT
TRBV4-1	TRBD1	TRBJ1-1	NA	CASSQDRRGQGGSSPLNTEAFF	TGCGCCAGCAGCCAAGATCGTCGCGGACAGGGGGGATCGTCCCCCCTGAACACTGAAGCTTTCTTT
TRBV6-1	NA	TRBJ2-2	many	CASSRYRSSGANTGELFF	TGTGCCAGCAGTCGCTACCGCTCATCAGGTGCGAACACCGGGGAGCTGTTTTTT
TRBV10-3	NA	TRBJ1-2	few	CAISDGSRDYGYTF	TGTGCCATCAGTGACGGCAGCCGAGACTATGGCTACACCTTC
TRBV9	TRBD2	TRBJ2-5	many	CASSPMRGGETQYF	TGTGCCAGCAGCCCTATGCGGGGGGGGGAGACCCAGTACTTC
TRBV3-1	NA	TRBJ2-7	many	CASSQDSKGYEQYF	TGTGCCAGCAGCCAAGACTCAAAGGGCTACGAGCAGTACTTC
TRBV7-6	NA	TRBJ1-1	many	CASSSSPGGRTEAFF	TGTGCCAGCAGCTCGTCCCCCGGGGGACGGACTGAAGCTTTCTTT
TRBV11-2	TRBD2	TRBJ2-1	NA	CATRRESSYNEQFF	TGTGCAACCAGGCGGGAGAGCTCCTACAATGAGCAGTTCTTC
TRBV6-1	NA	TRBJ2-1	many	CASSYSAGTDNEQFF	TGTGCCAGCAGTTATTCGGCCGGGACCGACAATGAGCAGTTCTTC
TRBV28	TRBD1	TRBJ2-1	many	CASSPRGTGWNEQFF	TGTGCCAGCAGTCCAAGGGGGACAGGGTGGAATGAGCAGTTCTTC
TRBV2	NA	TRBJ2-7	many	CASSELEGGEQYF	TGTGCCAGCAGTGAGTTGGAGGGGGGCGAGCAGTACTTC
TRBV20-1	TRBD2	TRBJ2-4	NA	CSARVAGHLAKNIQYF	TGCAGTGCTAGAGTAGCGGGCCATTTAGCCAAAAACATTCAGTACTTC
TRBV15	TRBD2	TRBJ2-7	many	CATSDGRAFHEQYF	TGTGCCACCAGCGACGGGAGGGCCTTCCACGAGCAGTACTTC
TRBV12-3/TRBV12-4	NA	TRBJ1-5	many	CASSVDSPNQPQHF	TGTGCCAGCAGTGTGGACAGCCCAAATCAGCCCCAGCATTTT